The next 25 T cell receptor beta chains were all read from a single sample in a study of blood T cell repertoires in COVID-19. TCRdb's copy holds only in-frame clones and misses some; the assay was immunoSEQ multiplex PCR. Among roughly 40,000 clones, roughly 90% were seen once, and the ten largest hold under 8%. The sample was peripheral blood. The source is a human donor in a cohort sampled during active COVID-19.

The gene calls are TRBV9 and TRBJ1-2, with 7 bases fitting TRBD1. CDR3 length: 15 residues. Germline V lookup: CDR1 SGDLS, CDR2 YYNGEE. V was pared by 4 bases and J by 4 bases, with 10 bases of the junction left unmatched. CDR3: CASSPRTGTLYGYTF. As DNA, the CDR3 is TGTGCCAGCAGCCCCCGGACAGGAACCCTCTATGGCTACACCTTC.

The J gene is TRBJ2-5, the V gene TRBV19; 10 nucleotides match TRBD1. J lost 2 bases, V lost 6 bases, and 6 bases had no gene match. CDR1 is LNHDA, CDR2 SQIVND, per germline (reference sequence). The CDR3 has 15 residues. The CDR3 region is CASRPGQGYQETQYF. CDR3 in DNA: TGTGCCAGTAGGCCGGGACAGGGGTATCAAGAGACCCAGTACTTC.

In the case of this clone: Mismatch with germline at one junction end may stem from a read error. The J gene is TRBJ2-7, the V gene TRBV7-8, with 7 bases that match TRBD1. CDR1 is SGHVS, CDR2 FQNEAQ, per germline. This CDR3 has 15 amino acids. The CDR3 reads CASSLRWDSSFEQYF. The CDR3 DNA sequence: TGTGCCAGCAGCTTAAGATGGGACAGTTCCTTCGAGCAGTACTTC.

J is TRBJ2-4 and V is TRBV7-2; D is perhaps TRBD1 (6 bases). The CDR3 is 14 residues long. V was pared by 2 bases and J by 7 bases, with 12 bases between. Germline assignment: CDR1 SGHTA and CDR2 FQGNSA. The CDR3 reads CASSLSLGANIQYF. The DNA of the CDR3 is TGTGCCAGCAGCTTAAGTTTGGGGGCGAACATTCAGTACTTC.

This chain links TRBV6-6 with TRBJ2-7; TRBD2 matches at 12 bases. The CDR3 spans 14 residues. The V and J ends lost 6 bases and 1 base, in that order; junction bases with no gene match: 1. Germline V CDR1 and CDR2: MNHNY, SVGAGI (reference sequence). The CDR3 bases are TGTGCCAGCAGCGGACTAGCGGGATCCTACGAGCAGTACTTC. The encoded protein is CASSGLAGSYEQYF.

The gene calls are TRBV21-1 and TRBJ2-5; TRBD2 reflects the table's D call only, with no check against the DNA. TRBV21-1 is flagged as a pseudogene. The CDR3 covers 17 residues. The CDR3 coding sequence is TGTGCCAGCAGTAAAGGGCCTAGCGGGCAACACCAAGAGACCCAGTACTTC. It yields the protein CASSKGPSGQHQETQYF.

This clone was recorded once. The rearrangement links TRBV5-4 to TRBJ1-1; D might be TRBD1 (5 bases). This CDR3 comprises 12 residues. CDR1 and CDR2 from the germline V gene are SGHNT and YYREEE (reference sequence). Trimming left V 4 bases short and J 5 bases short, with 9 bases between. The CDR3 reads CASSPEGTEAFF. CDR3 DNA sequence: TGTGCCAGCAGCCCGGAGGGGACTGAAGCTTTCTTT.

This clone was seen a single time. The chain employs TRBV2 and TRBJ2-5; 9 bases align to TRBD1. This CDR3 contains 15 residues. Germline CDR1 and CDR2: SNHLY and FYNNEI. With V trimmed by 5 bases and J by 4 bases, 8 bases remained unmatched. The CDR3: CASSLNTGGTETQYF. CDR3 bases: TGTGCCAGCAGTCTAAATACAGGGGGCACAGAGACCCAGTACTTC.

Worth noting for this clone: The junction and the germline gene differ at one end; a read error may be behind it. The chain uses TRBV5-1 and TRBJ2-3, with 9 nucleotides matching TRBD1. The CDR3 sequence is 15 residues long. Germline assignment: CDR1 SGHRS and CDR2 YFSETQ. The CDR3 here is CASSLGQGGADTQYF. The CDR3 DNA is TGCGCCAGCAGTTTGGGACAGGGAGGAGCAGATACGCAGTATTTT.

The rearrangement uses TRBV24-1 and TRBJ2-5, with TRBD1 matching over 8 bases. Looked up from germline, CDR1 is KGHDR and CDR2 is SFDVKD. The V segment lost 6 bases and the J segment 3 bases; nucleotides outside the gene matches: 5. The CDR3 spans 14 residues. CDR3 bases: TGTGCCACCAGTCATCCGGGACAGGAAGAGACCCAGTACTTC. This sequence encodes CATSHPGQEETQYF.

The rearrangement links TRBV6-2 or TRBV6-3 to TRBJ2-3; TRBD2 matches 14 bases. The V gene end was trimmed by 2 bases and the J gene end by 4 bases; junction bases not matched to a gene: 8. The CDR3 sequence is 18 residues long. CDR1 is MNHEY and CDR2 is SVGEGT in the germline V gene. The CDR3 nucleotides read TGTGCCAGCAGTTACCAGCTCGGACTAGCGGGAGGCCCAGATACGCAGTATTTT. The encoded protein is CASSYQLGLAGGPDTQYF.

The rearrangement uses TRBV28 and TRBJ1-4; TRBD1 might be the D (5 bases). CDR3 length: 15 amino acids. The V end was cut by 5 bases, the J end by 2 bases, with 12 bases between. Germline values: CDR1 MDHEN, CDR2 SYDVKM. The CDR3 nucleotides read TGTGCCAGCAGTCGAGCACGGGGGACTAATGAAAAACTGTTTTTT. It yields the protein CASSRARGTNEKLFF.

The V and J genes are TRBV7-9 and TRBJ1-2; TRBD1 agrees at 7 bases. From germline, CDR1 is SEHNR and CDR2 FQNEAQ (reference sequence). The CDR3 is 13 residues long. J lost 7 bases, V lost 5 bases, and 7 bases had no gene match. CDR3 protein: CASSVDRAAGYTF. The CDR3 DNA follows: TGTGCCAGCAGCGTCGACAGGGCGGCTGGCTACACCTTC.

Only a few counts were recorded for this clone. The chain links TRBV6-5 to TRBJ2-7; D gene ambiguous. This CDR3 has 12 residues. The germline V gene has CDR1 MNHEY and CDR2 SVGAGI. The V gene lost 8 bases and the J gene lost 3 bases, with 11 bases spanning the gap. The CDR3 is CASSSGHYEQYF. Here the CDR3 DNA reads TGTGCCAGCTCTTCTGGGCACTACGAGCAGTACTTC.

The chain is built from TRBV4-2 and TRBJ2-3, with TRBD2 identical over 7 bases. This CDR3 contains 16 residues. Germline V gene lookup returns CDR1 LGHNA and CDR2 YNFKEQ. Unmatched junction bases numbered 3, after V lost 0 bases and J lost 0 bases. CDR3 nucleotides: TGTGCCAGCAGCCAAGAAGGGACTACTAGCACAGATACGCAGTATTTT. Residues: CASSQEGTTSTDTQYF.

This clone appeared a single time. The chain combines TRBV28 with TRBJ2-3, with D possibly matching TRBD2 (6 bases). This CDR3 has 12 amino acids. Germline-derived CDR1 and CDR2 are MDHEN and SYDVKM. Between the trimmed V and J ends, which lost 7 bases and 5 bases, there was a span of 10 bases. CDR3 sequence reads: CASNEAGDTQYF. The CDR3 DNA follows: TGTGCCAGCAACGAAGCGGGAGATACGCAGTATTTT. The entire variable domain, with the rest obtained from reference TRBV28 and TRBJ2-3, is as follows: DVKVTQSSRYLVKRTGEKVFLECVQDMDHENMFWYRQDPGLGLRLIYFSYDVKMKEKGDIPEGYSVSREKKERFSLILESASTNQTSMYLCASNEAGDTQYFGPGTRLTVL.

J is TRBJ2-3 and V is TRBV24-1, with 8 bases identical to TRBD2. The junction had 10 bases not matched to a gene; V was cut back by 9 bases and J by 6 bases. The CDR3 is 14 residues long. Germline-derived CDR1 and CDR2 are KGHDR and SFDVKD. The CDR3 DNA reads as TGTGCCACCTCCCCCGCGGGGGGAAGGGATACGCAGTATTTT. Translating gives CATSPAGGRDTQYF.

This chain uses TRBV14 with TRBJ2-1; weak D call: TRBD2 (5 bases). This CDR3 region has 15 residues. Germline V lookup: CDR1 SGHDN, CDR2 FVKESK. Trimming left V 0 bases short and J 2 bases short, with 8 bases between. CDR3 in DNA: TGTGCCAGCAGCCAAGATCTCGGGACCTACAATGAGCAGTTCTTC. Its protein product is CASSQDLGTYNEQFF.

This sequence joins TRBV18 and TRBJ2-7; no clear D gene. Germline V gene sequence: CDR1 KGHSH, CDR2 LQKENI. The CDR3 extends over 14 amino acids. V lost 3 bases and J lost 1, with 10 bases in between. DNA of the CDR3: TGTGCCAGCTCACCGAACTCGGTTTCCTACGAGCAGTACTTC. Its translation is CASSPNSVSYEQYF.

V gene TRBV4-3 combines with J gene TRBJ1-5, with 7 nucleotides matching TRBD1. CDR1 is LGHNA and CDR2 is YSLEER in the germline V gene. This CDR3 has 15 residues. V gave up 1 base and J gave up 2 bases; unmatched junction bases: 2. The CDR3 DNA follows: TGCGCCAGCAGCCAAGGTACAGGGGGCAATCAGCCCCAGCATTTT. It codes for CASSQGTGGNQPQHF.

The V call is TRBV7-2, the J call TRBJ2-4; 7 nucleotides match TRBD1. From germline, CDR1 is SGHTA and CDR2 FQGNSA. Trimming at V came to 8 bases and at J to 5 bases, leaving 12 bases not matched to a gene. The CDR3 extends over 15 amino acids. The CDR3 DNA sequence: TGTGCCAGCGCGCCAGGGGGAGTGTTACAAAACATTCAGTACTTC. Translating gives CASAPGGVLQNIQYF.

This chain connects TRBV29-1 to TRBJ2-5; D possibly corresponds to TRBD2 (6 bases). The CDR3 length is 12 residues. V was pared by 2 bases and J by 4 bases, with 8 bases between. The V gene's germline CDR1 is SQVTM and CDR2 ANQGSEA. The CDR3 DNA reads TGCAGCGTTGAAAAAGCGGGAGAGACCCAGTACTTC. This translates into CSVEKAGETQYF.

The chain links TRBV19 to TRBJ1-5; 7 bases match TRBD1. J was trimmed by 4 bases and V by 5 bases; bases with no gene match: 8. Per the germline V gene, CDR1 is LNHDA and CDR2 is SQIVND (reference sequence). The CDR3 contains 15 residues. The CDR3 DNA sequence: TGTGCCAGTAGTTTGGGGACAGTGTGGAATCAGCCCCAGCATTTT. It encodes CASSLGTVWNQPQHF.

The J gene is TRBJ2-7, the V gene TRBV6-6; no clear D gene. This CDR3 contains 12 residues. Germline V gene data show CDR1 as MNHNY and CDR2 as SVGAGI (reference sequence). Between the trimmed V and J ends, which lost 5 bases and 5 bases, there was a span of 10 bases. In DNA form, the CDR3 reads TGTGCCAGCAGTCCAGGTCAGGACGAGCAGTACTTC. Translation: CASSPGQDEQYF.

This rearrangement joins TRBV2 to TRBJ2-7; no firm D call. This CDR3 contains 13 residues. V was clipped by 3 bases and J by 3 bases, with 9 bases between them. Germline lookup yields CDR1 SNHLY and CDR2 FYNNEI. CDR3 bases: TGTGCCAGCAGTGATTTGGCAGTCTACGAGCAGTACTTC. It translates to CASSDLAVYEQYF.